The sequence of this T cell receptor beta chain was determined in a study of shared clonotypes between healthy human individuals. Several immunoSEQ 96-well plates shared each subset's DNA, each plate a replicate. Template for every sorted-subset replicate PCR totaled 150 to 250 ng DNA, tens of thousands of T cell genomes. This table comes from immunoSEQ multiplex PCR, and its TCRdb copy is limited to in-frame clones, with some not included. Among fewer than 3 million clones listed, roughly 92% were seen once. CDR3 length: 15 amino acids. V lost 8 bases, J lost 3 bases, and 12 bases stayed unmatched. Per the germline V gene, CDR1 is MNHEY and CDR2 is SMNVEV (reference sequence). Study findings and constraints: Only blood was sampled; tissue repertoires likely differ.

Turning to this clone: What it binds is unknown.

Recent acute infections and vaccinations were absent in the healthy HIV-negative adult donors. This receptor was taken from a man younger than 30 in good health. Some clones in this sample may be carry-over from other donors' samples. Sequencing input: naive CD4+ T cells from PBMCs. Subset: CD45RA+ positively selected. The rearrangement uses TRBV27 and TRBJ2-5, with 7 positions matching TRBD2. The CDR3 nucleotides are TGTGCCAGCGGGAACCAAAAGGGGAGGGAAGAGACCCAGTACTTC. Translation gives CASGNQKGREETQYF.